This T cell receptor beta chain was profiled in a study of OX40 agonist ivuxolimab in advanced cancers. Study-level information: Patients received ivuxolimab, an intravenous treatment, every 2 weeks at 0.01 to 10 mg/kg. Cancers in dose escalation were hepatocellular, melanoma, renal cell and head and neck.

Method: immunoSEQ multiplex PCR; TCRdb's copy keeps in-frame clones and lacks some. This table has tens of thousands of clones, around 85% appearing once. The CDR3 loop spans 13 amino acids. Germline CDR1 reads SEHNR; CDR2 reads FQNEAQ (reference sequence). With 8 bases removed from V and 0 bases from J, the gap between germline ends came to 11 bases. The chain uses TRBV7-9 and TRBJ2-7, with no clear D. The TCR sequence derives from an adult with an advanced solid tumor such as melanoma, head and neck, liver or kidney cancer. The specimen comprised CD4+ or CD8+ T cells sorted from blood, sampled in a trial of the OX40 agonist ivuxolimab. The CDR3: CASASRSSYEQYF. CDR3 sequence (DNA): TGTGCCAGCGCCTCTAGGAGCTCCTACGAGCAGTACTTC.